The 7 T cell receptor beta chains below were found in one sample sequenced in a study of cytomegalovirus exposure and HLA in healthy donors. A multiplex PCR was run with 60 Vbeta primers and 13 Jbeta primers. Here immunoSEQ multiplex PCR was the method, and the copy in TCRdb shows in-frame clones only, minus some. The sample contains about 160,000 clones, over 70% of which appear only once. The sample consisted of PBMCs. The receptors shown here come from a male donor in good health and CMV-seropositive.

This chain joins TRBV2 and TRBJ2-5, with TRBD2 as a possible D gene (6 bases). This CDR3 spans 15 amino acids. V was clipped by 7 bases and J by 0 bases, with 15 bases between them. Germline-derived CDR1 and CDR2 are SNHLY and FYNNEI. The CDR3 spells CASKVWGGDQETQYF. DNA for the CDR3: TGTGCCAGCAAGGTTTGGGGCGGGGACCAAGAGACCCAGTACTTC.

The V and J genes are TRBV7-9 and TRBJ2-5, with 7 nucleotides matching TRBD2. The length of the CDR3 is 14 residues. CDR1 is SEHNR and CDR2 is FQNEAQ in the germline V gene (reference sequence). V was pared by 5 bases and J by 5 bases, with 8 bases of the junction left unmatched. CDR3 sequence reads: CASSRGAGRETQYF. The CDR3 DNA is TGTGCCAGCAGCAGAGGAGCGGGGCGGGAGACCCAGTACTTC.

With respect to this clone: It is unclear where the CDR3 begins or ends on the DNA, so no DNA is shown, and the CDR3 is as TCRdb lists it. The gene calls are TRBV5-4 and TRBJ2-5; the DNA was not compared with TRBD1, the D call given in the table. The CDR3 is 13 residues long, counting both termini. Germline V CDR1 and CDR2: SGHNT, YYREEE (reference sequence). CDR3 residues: CASSLVGQGIQYF.

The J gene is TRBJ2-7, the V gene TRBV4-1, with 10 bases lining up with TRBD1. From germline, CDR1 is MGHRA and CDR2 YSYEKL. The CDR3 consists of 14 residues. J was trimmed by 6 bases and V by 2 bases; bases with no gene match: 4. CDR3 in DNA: TGCGCCAGCAGCCAACCGGGACAGGGGATCGAGCAGTACTTC. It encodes CASSQPGQGIEQYF.

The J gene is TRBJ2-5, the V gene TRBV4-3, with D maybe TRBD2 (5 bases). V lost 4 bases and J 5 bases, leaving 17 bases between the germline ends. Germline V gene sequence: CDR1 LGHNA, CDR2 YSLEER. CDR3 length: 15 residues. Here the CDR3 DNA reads TGCGCCAGCAGCCCCCGGAGATCAGCTAGCGAGACCCAGTACTTC. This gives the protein CASSPRRSASETQYF.

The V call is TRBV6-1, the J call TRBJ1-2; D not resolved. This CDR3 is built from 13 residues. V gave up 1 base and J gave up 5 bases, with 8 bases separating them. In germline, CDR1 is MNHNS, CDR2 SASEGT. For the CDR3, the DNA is TGTGCCAGCAGTGAAGAGCGAATTTATGGCTACACCTTC. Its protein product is CASSEERIYGYTF.

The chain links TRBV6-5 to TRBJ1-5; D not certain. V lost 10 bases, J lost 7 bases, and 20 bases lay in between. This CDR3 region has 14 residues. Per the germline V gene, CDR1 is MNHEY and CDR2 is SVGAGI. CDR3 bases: TGTGCCACCCGGGCGGTGGGTGGAGGGCAGCCCCAGCATTTT. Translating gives CATRAVGGGQPQHF.